This TCR beta chain derives from a study of glioma-infiltrating T cells. This clonotype was counted once. TCR alpha and beta CDR3 regions were amplified from RNA using iRepertoire nested multiplex PCR. TCRdb re-called the multiplex PCR reads with MiXCR, one entry per CDR3 protein. The profile shows over 130,000 distinct CDR3 sequences, 39% of them singletons. This sequence was found in a human donor with low-grade glioma or glioblastoma, undergoing nonglioma brain surgery, or in good health (not recorded which). Sequencing was done on a sample of glioma tissue, nonneoplastic brain tissue, or PBMCs (not recorded which).

CDR3 nucleotides: TGCGCCAGCAGCCAGCGGCAGGGGGATGAGCAGTTCTTC. Translated: CASSQRQGDEQFF. The chain is built from TRBV4-1 and TRBJ2-1, with 7 nucleotides matching TRBD1. With V trimmed by 3 bases and J by 8 bases, 4 bases remained unmatched. Germline CDR1 is MGHRA and CDR2 is YSYEKL. This CDR3 has 13 amino acids.